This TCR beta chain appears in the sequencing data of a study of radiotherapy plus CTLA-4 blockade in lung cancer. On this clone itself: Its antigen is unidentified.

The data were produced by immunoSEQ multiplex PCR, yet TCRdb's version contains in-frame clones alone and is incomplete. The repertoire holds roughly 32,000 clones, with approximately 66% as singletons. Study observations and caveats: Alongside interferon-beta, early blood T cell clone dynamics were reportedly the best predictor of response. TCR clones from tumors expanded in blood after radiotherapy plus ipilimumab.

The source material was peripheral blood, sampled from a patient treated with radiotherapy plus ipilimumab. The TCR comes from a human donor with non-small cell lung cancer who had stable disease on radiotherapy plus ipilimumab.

CDR3 bases: TGTGCCAGTAGGCAACAGGGGGCGACGCAGTATTTT. This gives the protein CASRQQGATQYF. The chain uses TRBV19 and TRBJ2-3, with 9 bases matching TRBD1. V dropped 6 bases and J dropped 9; count of bases not matched to a gene: 4. This CDR3 region has 12 residues. The germline gives CDR1 LNHDA, CDR2 SQIVND (reference sequence).